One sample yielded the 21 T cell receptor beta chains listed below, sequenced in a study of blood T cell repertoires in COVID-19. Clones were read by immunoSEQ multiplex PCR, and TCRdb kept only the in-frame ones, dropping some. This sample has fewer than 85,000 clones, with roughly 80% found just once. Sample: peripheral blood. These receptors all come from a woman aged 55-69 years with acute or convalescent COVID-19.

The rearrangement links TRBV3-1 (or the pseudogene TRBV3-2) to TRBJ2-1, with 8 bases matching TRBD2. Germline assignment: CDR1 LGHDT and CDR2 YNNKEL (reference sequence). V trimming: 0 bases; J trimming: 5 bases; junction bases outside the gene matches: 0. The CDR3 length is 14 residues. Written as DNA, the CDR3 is TGTGCCAGCAGCCAAGAAGCGGGGGACAATGAGCAGTTCTTC. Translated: CASSQEAGDNEQFF.

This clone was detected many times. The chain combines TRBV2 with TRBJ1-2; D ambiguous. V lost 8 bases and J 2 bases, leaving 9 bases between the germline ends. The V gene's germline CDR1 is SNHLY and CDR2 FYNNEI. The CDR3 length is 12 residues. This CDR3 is CASVRGNYGYTF. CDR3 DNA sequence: TGTGCCAGCGTCCGAGGGAACTATGGCTACACCTTC.

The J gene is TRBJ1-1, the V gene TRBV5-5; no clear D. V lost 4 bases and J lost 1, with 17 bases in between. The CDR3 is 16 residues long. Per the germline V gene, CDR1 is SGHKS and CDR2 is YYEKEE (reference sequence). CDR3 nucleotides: TGTGCCAGCAGCCTTATAGAGGGCCTGGGGAACACTGAAGCTTTCTTT. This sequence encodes CASSLIEGLGNTEAFF.

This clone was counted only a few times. The CDR3 bases are TGTGCCAGCAGTCTATCCGCCCCAGAATCCGCTAGCACAGATACGCAGTATTTT. This codes for CASSLSAPESASTDTQYF. The chain carries TRBV6-6 and TRBJ2-3; D call uncertain. CDR3 length: 18 residues. V dropped 5 bases and J dropped 0 bases, with 21 bases sitting between them. In germline, CDR1 is MNHNY, CDR2 SVGAGI (reference sequence).

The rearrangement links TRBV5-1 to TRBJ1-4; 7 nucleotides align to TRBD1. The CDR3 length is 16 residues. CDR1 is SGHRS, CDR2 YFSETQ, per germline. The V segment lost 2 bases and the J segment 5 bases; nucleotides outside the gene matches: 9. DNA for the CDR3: TGCGCCAGCAGCTTAGGAGGGGGCGGTCGAAATGAAAAACTGTTTTTT. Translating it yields CASSLGGGGRNEKLFF.

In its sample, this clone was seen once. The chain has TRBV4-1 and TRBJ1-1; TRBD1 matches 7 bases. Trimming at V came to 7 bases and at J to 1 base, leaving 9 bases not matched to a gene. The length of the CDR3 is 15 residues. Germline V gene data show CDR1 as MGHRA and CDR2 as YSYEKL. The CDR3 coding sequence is TGCGCCAGCACCCGCGGCGAGGGGGCGAACACTGAAGCTTTCTTT. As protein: CASTRGEGANTEAFF.

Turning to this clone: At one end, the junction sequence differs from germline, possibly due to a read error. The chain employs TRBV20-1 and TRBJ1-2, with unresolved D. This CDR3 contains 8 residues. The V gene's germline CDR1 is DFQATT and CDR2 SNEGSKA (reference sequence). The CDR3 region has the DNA TGCAGTGCTAGAGACGGGGACTTC. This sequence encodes CSARDGDF.

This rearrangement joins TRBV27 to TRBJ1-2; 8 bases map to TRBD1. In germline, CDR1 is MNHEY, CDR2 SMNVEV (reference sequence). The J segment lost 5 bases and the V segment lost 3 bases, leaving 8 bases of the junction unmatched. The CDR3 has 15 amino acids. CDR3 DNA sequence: TGTGCCAGCAGTTTTGGCTGGGACAGGAGGTATGGCTACACCTTC. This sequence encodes CASSFGWDRRYGYTF.

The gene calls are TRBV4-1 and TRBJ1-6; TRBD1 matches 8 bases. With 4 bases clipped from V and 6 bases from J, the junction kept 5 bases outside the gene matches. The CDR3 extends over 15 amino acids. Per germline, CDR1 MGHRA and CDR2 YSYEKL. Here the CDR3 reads CASSPWTGSNSPLHF. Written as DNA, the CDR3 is TGCGCCAGCAGCCCCTGGACAGGGAGTAATTCACCCCTCCACTTT.

The CDR3 DNA reads TGCAGCTCCTTGACAGGGGGCGCGGTCACTGAAGCTTTCTTT. This gives the protein CSSLTGGAVTEAFF. V gene TRBV29-1 combines with J gene TRBJ1-1, with 10 bases that match TRBD1. Trimming at V came to 8 bases and at J to 4 bases, leaving 10 bases not matched to a gene. This CDR3 spans 14 amino acids. CDR1 SQVTM and CDR2 ANQGSEA come from the germline V gene.

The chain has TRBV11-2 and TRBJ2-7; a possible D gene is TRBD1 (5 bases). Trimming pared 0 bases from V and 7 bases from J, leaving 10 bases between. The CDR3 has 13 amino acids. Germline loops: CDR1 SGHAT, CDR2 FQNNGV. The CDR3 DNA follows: TGTGCCAGCAGCTTAGAACAGGCTGGGGAGCAGTACTTC. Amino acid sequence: CASSLEQAGEQYF. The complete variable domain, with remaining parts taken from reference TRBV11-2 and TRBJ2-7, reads EAGVAQSPRYKIIEKRQSVAFWCNPISGHATLYWYQQILGQGPKLLIQFQNNGVVDDSQLPKDRFSAERLKGVDSTLKIQPAKLEDSAVYLCASSLEQAGEQYFGPGTRLTVT.

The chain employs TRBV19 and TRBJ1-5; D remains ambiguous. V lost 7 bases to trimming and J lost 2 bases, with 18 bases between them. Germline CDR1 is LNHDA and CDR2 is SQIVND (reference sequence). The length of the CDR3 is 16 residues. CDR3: CASTIGGRAGNQPQHF. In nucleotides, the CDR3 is TGTGCCAGTACCATCGGCGGGAGGGCGGGCAATCAGCCCCAGCATTTT.

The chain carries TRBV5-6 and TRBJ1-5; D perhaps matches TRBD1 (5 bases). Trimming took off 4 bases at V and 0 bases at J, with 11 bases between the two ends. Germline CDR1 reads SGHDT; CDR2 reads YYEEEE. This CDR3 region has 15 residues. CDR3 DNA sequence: TGTGCCAGCAGCCGGATGACAGCTAGCAATCAGCCCCAGCATTTT. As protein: CASSRMTASNQPQHF.

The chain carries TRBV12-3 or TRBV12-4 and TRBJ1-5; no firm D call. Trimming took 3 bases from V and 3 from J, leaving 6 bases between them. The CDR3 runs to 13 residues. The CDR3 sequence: CASSFSFNQPQHF. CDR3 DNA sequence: TGTGCCAGCAGTTTTAGTTTCAATCAGCCCCAGCATTTT.

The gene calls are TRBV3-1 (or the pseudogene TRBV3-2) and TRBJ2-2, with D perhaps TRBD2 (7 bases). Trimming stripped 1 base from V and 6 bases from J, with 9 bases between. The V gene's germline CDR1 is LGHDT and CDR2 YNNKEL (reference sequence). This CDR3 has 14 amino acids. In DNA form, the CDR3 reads TGTGCCAGCAGCCAAGGAGGGGGGGCCGGGGAGCTGTTTTTT. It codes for CASSQGGGAGELFF.

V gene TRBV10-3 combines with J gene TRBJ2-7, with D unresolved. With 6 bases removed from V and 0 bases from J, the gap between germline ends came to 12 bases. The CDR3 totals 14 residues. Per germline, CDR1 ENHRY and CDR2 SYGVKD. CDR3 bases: TGTGCCATCAGAACCCAGGATAGCTCCTACGAGCAGTACTTC. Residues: CAIRTQDSSYEQYF.

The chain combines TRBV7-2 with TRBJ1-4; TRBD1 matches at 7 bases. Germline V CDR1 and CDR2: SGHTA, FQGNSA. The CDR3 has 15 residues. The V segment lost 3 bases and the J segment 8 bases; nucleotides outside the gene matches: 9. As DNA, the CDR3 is TGTGCCAGCAGCTTTGACAGGACAGGAGGAGAAAAACTGTTTTTT. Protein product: CASSFDRTGGEKLFF.

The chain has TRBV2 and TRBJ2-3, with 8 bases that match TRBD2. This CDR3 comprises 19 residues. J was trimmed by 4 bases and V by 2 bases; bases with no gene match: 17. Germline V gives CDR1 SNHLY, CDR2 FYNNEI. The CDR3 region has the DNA TGTGCCAGCAGTGAACCCATCGGCGATTGGCGGGGGGTCTCAGATACGCAGTATTTT. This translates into CASSEPIGDWRGVSDTQYF.

CDR3 sequence (DNA): TGTGCCAGCAGCATGGGACTAGCGGTCCAAGAGACCCAGTACTTC. Its protein is CASSMGLAVQETQYF. The chain couples TRBV5-4 to TRBJ2-5; 11 positions match TRBD2. The CDR3 sequence is 15 residues long. The junction had 3 bases not matched to a gene; V was cut back by 4 bases and J by 1 base. CDR1 is SGHNT and CDR2 is YYREEE in the germline V gene (reference sequence).

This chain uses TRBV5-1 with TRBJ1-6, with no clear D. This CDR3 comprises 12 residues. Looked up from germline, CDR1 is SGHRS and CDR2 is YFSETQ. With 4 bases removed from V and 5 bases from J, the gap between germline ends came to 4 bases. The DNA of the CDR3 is TGCGCCAGCAGCGAGAATAATTCACCCCTCCACTTT. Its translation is CASSENNSPLHF.

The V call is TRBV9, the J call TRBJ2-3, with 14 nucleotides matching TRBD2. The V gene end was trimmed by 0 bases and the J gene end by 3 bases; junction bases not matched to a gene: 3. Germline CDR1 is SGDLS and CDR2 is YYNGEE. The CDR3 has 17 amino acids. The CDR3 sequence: CASSVGRLAGGTDTQYF. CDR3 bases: TGTGCCAGCAGCGTAGGAAGACTAGCGGGGGGGACAGATACGCAGTATTTT.